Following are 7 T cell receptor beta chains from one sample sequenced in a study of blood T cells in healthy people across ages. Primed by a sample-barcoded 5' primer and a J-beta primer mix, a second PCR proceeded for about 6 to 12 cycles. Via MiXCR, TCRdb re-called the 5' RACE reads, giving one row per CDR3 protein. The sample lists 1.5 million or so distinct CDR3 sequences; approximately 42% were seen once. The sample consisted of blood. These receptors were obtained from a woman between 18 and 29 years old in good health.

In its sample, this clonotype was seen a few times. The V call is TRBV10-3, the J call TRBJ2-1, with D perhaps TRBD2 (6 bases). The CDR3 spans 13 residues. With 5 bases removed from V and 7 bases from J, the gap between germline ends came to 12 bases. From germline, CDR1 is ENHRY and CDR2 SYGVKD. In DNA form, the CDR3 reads TGTGCCATCAGTTACGGGAGTCCTAATGAGCAGTTCTTC. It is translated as CAISYGSPNEQFF.

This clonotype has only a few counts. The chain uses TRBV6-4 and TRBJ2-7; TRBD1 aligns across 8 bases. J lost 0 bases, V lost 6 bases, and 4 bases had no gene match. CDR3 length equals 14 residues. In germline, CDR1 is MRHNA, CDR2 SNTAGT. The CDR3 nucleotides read TGTGCCAGCAGCGAGGACAGGGCCTCCTACGAGCAGTACTTC. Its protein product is CASSEDRASYEQYF.

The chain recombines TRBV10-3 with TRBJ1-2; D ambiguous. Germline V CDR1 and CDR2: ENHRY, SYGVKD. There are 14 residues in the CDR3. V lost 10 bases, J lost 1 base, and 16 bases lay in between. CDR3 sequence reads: CATLDGQHNYGYTF. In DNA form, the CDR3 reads TGTGCCACCCTGGATGGGCAGCATAACTATGGCTACACCTTC.

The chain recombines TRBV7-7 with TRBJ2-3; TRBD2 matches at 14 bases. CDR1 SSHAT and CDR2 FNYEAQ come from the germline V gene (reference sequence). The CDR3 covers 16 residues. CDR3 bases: TGTGCTGGCAGCCCGGGACTAGCGGGGGGCACAGATACGCAGTATTTT. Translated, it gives CAGSPGLAGGTDTQYF.

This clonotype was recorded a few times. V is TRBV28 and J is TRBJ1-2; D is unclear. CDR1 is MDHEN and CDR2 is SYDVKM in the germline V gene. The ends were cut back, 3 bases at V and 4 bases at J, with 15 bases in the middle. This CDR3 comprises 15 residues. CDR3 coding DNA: TGTGCCAGCAGTTTTAAGGATGGGTTTCTCTATGGCTACACCTTC. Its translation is CASSFKDGFLYGYTF.

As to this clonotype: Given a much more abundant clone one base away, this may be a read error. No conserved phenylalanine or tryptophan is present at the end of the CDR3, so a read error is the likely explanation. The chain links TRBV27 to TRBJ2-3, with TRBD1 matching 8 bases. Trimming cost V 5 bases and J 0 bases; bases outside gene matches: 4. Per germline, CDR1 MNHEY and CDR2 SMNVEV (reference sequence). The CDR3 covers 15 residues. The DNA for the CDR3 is TGTGCCAGCAGTCCCAGGGACAGGAGCACAGATACGCAGTATTTG. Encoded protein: CASSPRDRSTDTQYL.

The CDR3 region is CASSPTRTSGEAKNIQYF. CDR3 DNA sequence: TGTGCCAGCTCACCTACCCGAACTAGCGGAGAAGCCAAAAACATTCAGTACTTC. The V gene is TRBV18, the J gene TRBJ2-4; TRBD2 matches at 8 bases. CDR3 size: 18 residues. J lost 0 bases, V lost 3 bases, and 10 bases had no gene match. Germline CDR1 KGHSH, CDR2 LQKENI.